What follows describes a single T cell receptor (beta chain). Its specificity is unknown. This entry is derived from a study of T cells in Graves' hyperthyroidism and ophthalmopathy. Findings and caveats of the study: Blood held most thyroid clonotypes expanded above 0.001 frequency.

Amplification of TCR beta CDR3 regions was performed using RNA transcripts as template. First-round RT-PCR of the TCR CDR3 relied on the HTBI primer set. Via MiXCR, TCRdb re-called the multiplex PCR reads, giving one row per CDR3 protein. The data contain 620,000 or so distinct CDR3 sequences, around 13% of them singletons. Trimming removed 7 bases at V and 1 base at J, with 10 bases between. The CDR3 is 13 residues long. Germline V gene lookup returns CDR1 MNHEY and CDR2 SVGEGT. Ophthalmopathy patients had moderate-to-severe active disease, CAS ≥3, NOSPECS ≥4, and disease duration under 3 months. Any patient presenting with uncontrolled infection, other autoimmune disease, pregnancy or lactation was left out.

The sequence was collected from a woman between 50 and 59 years old with Graves' ophthalmopathy. The rearrangement uses TRBV6-2 or TRBV6-3 and TRBJ1-1, with D hard to call. The sequencing input was blood. The CDR3 DNA follows: TGTGCCAGCATGAGACGGGGGAACACTGAAGCTTTCTTT. It specifies CASMRRGNTEAFF.